These 29 T cell receptor beta chains came from one sample sequenced in a study of cytomegalovirus exposure and HLA in healthy donors. The PCR employed 60 Vbeta primers together with 13 Jbeta primers. Sequencing was performed with immunoSEQ multiplex PCR; in TCRdb, only in-frame clones are kept and a portion is missing. This table holds some 200,000 clones, approximately 70% found once. The sequencing sample was made of PBMCs. All receptors come from a middle-aged man in good health and CMV-seropositive.

This clone was detected only a few times. The rearrangement links TRBV19 to TRBJ2-1; TRBD1 might be the D (6 bases). This CDR3 has 16 amino acids. V lost 6 bases and J 0 bases, leaving 15 bases between the germline ends. Germline V CDR1 and CDR2: LNHDA, SQIVND (reference sequence). The DNA for the CDR3 is TGTGCCAGTAGCGCCACAGGACAGAGCTCCTACAATGAGCAGTTCTTC. Translating it yields CASSATGQSSYNEQFF.

The rearrangement links TRBV10-2 to TRBJ2-1, with 7 nucleotides matching TRBD2. The trim removed 4 bases at V and 0 bases at J, leaving 6 bases unmatched. The germline V gene encodes CDR1 WSHSY and CDR2 SAAADI. CDR3 length equals 16 residues. The CDR3 loop is CASSVDGGSSYNEQFF. DNA of the CDR3: TGCGCCAGCAGTGTCGACGGGGGGAGCTCCTACAATGAGCAGTTCTTC.

V gene TRBV9 combines with J gene TRBJ2-1; D is perhaps TRBD2 (5 bases). Trimming removed 4 bases from V and 2 bases from J, with 13 bases in between. Germline lookup yields CDR1 SGDLS and CDR2 YYNGEE. The CDR3 is made up of 15 amino acids. The CDR3 reads CASSPRDRPYNEQFF. Written as DNA, the CDR3 is TGTGCCAGCAGCCCTCGGGATAGGCCCTACAATGAGCAGTTCTTC.

The chain employs TRBV2 and TRBJ2-1, with 8 positions matching TRBD2. The CDR3 loop spans 15 amino acids. CDR1 is SNHLY and CDR2 is FYNNEI in the germline V gene. V shed 6 bases, J shed 6 bases, and the junction held 10 bases outside the gene matches. CDR3 region: CASRAPGLGVNEQFF. For the CDR3, the DNA is TGTGCCAGCAGAGCTCCGGGACTAGGGGTCAATGAGCAGTTCTTC.

CDR3 loop: CASSETGYGYEQYF. DNA of the CDR3: TGTGCCAGCAGTGAGACAGGGTACGGATACGAGCAGTACTTC. The V and J genes are TRBV6-4 and TRBJ2-7; 7 nucleotides agree with TRBD1. The junction had 6 bases not matched to a gene; V was cut back by 3 bases and J by 4 bases. Germline lookup yields CDR1 MRHNA and CDR2 SNTAGT. This CDR3 region has 14 residues.

This chain links TRBV27 with TRBJ2-5; tentative D call: TRBD2 (7 bases). V was shortened by 0 bases and J by 0 bases, with 11 bases between the two germline ends. The CDR3 totals 16 residues. In germline, CDR1 is MNHEY, CDR2 SMNVEV (reference sequence). As DNA, the CDR3 is TGTGCCAGCAGTTTATCGGCGGGGGCGTACCAAGAGACCCAGTACTTC. Residues: CASSLSAGAYQETQYF.

This clone was recorded once. This chain uses TRBV15 with TRBJ1-2, with 7 bases matching TRBD1. V dropped 5 bases and J dropped 8; count of bases not matched to a gene: 14. CDR3 size: 15 residues. Germline CDR1 LNHNV, CDR2 YYDKDF (reference sequence). CDR3 loop: CATSPRTRGAVGYTF. The CDR3 DNA follows: TGTGCCACCAGCCCCCGAACCAGGGGGGCTGTAGGCTACACCTTC.

This chain joins TRBV6-5 and TRBJ2-3; 9 nucleotides agree with TRBD1. CDR3 length: 15 residues. Trimming removed 3 bases from V and 2 bases from J; junction bases left unmatched: 3. The germline gives CDR1 MNHEY, CDR2 SVGAGI. DNA of the CDR3: TGTGCCAGCAGTTATGGGACAGGGTTCACAGATACGCAGTATTTT. It encodes CASSYGTGFTDTQYF.

This clone showed up just a few times. Different DNA sequences within this sample yield the same CDR3. This chain links TRBV7-9 with TRBJ2-7; D might be TRBD1 (6 bases). CDR1 is SEHNR and CDR2 is FQNEAQ in the germline V gene (reference sequence). The V end lost 1 base, the J end lost 3 bases, and 7 bases lay between the germline ends. This CDR3 is built from 13 residues. For the CDR3, the DNA is TGTGCCAGCAGCTTAGGACAGGTCTACGAGCAGTACTTC. It is translated as CASSLGQVYEQYF.

The V call is TRBV5-1, the J call TRBJ2-3; D is possibly TRBD1 (6 bases). Per the germline V gene, CDR1 is SGHRS and CDR2 is YFSETQ. The CDR3 extends over 16 amino acids. Between the trimmed V and J ends, which lost 0 bases and 0 bases, there was a span of 11 bases. CDR3 nucleotides: TGCGCCAGCAGCTTGGGGACAGCAACTAGCACAGATACGCAGTATTTT. Encoded protein: CASSLGTATSTDTQYF.

V usage is TRBV5-1 and J usage is TRBJ2-5, with TRBD2 as a possible D gene (6 bases). CDR1 is SGHRS and CDR2 is YFSETQ in the germline V gene. This CDR3 has 15 residues. V was cut by 0 bases and J by 11 bases, with 20 bases left in between. This chain's CDR3 is CASSLEGGTSREQYF. CDR3 DNA: TGCGCCAGCAGCTTGGAAGGCGGGACTTCCAGGGAGCAGTACTTC.

V gene TRBV7-9 combines with J gene TRBJ2-1; maybe TRBD1 (5 bases). Germline loops: CDR1 SEHNR, CDR2 FQNEAQ (reference sequence). V was clipped by 5 bases and J by 5 bases, with 22 bases between them. CDR3 length equals 17 residues. CDR3 in DNA: TGTGCCAGCAGCCAAGCAATGGGGCCGCCATCGAACAATGAGCAGTTCTTC. Translation gives CASSQAMGPPSNNEQFF.

The gene calls are TRBV25-1 and TRBJ2-5; 7 positions agree with TRBD1. The CDR3 totals 14 residues. CDR1 is MGHDK, CDR2 SYGVNS, per germline. The J segment lost 4 bases and the V segment lost 5 bases, leaving 7 bases of the junction unmatched. CDR3 residues: CASSRTGAGETQYF. CDR3 sequence (DNA): TGTGCCAGCAGTCGAACAGGGGCTGGAGAGACCCAGTACTTC.

The chain joins TRBV5-4 to TRBJ1-2, with D perhaps TRBD1 (5 bases). Between the trimmed V and J ends, which lost 5 bases and 4 bases, there was a span of 15 bases. Germline-derived CDR1 and CDR2 are SGHNT and YYREEE (reference sequence). The CDR3 runs to 14 residues. The CDR3 DNA is TGTGCCAGCAGTTCTCGGGGGGAGGGCTATGGCTACACCTTC. Protein: CASSSRGEGYGYTF.

The V gene is TRBV6-1, the J gene TRBJ2-7; 11 bases line up with TRBD2. Looked up from germline, CDR1 is MNHNS and CDR2 is SASEGT. With V trimmed by 4 bases and J by 7 bases, 9 bases remained unmatched. This CDR3 is built from 15 residues. The chain's CDR3 is CASSVSGGAFGEQYF. The CDR3 DNA reads TGTGCCAGCAGTGTTAGCGGGGGGGCCTTTGGGGAGCAGTACTTC.

This chain uses TRBV28 with TRBJ1-4; D gene uncertain. Per the germline V gene, CDR1 is MDHEN and CDR2 is SYDVKM. The CDR3 is made up of 16 amino acids. Trimming removed 4 bases from V and 1 base from J, with 13 bases in between. The CDR3 sequence: CASSYYRGLTNEKLFF. For the CDR3, the DNA is TGTGCCAGCAGTTACTATCGAGGCTTAACTAATGAAAAACTGTTTTTT. Combining the CDR3 with reference TRBV28 and TRBJ1-4 gives the whole variable domain DVKVTQSSRYLVKRTGEKVFLECVQDMDHENMFWYRQDPGLGLRLIYFSYDVKMKEKGDIPEGYSVSREKKERFSLILESASTNQTSMYLCASSYYRGLTNEKLFFGSGTQLSVL.

In DNA, the CDR3 is TGTGCCAGTAGTATAGGAGGGGGGGGACAGGGCTGGAACACTGAAGCTTTCTTT. This translates into CASSIGGGGQGWNTEAFF. The V and J genes are TRBV19 and TRBJ1-1; 9 nucleotides agree with TRBD1. CDR3 length: 18 amino acids. The V gene's germline CDR1 is LNHDA and CDR2 SQIVND (reference sequence). Germline trimming cut 1 base from V and 1 base from J; bases unmatched to any gene: 10.

This chain joins TRBV12-5 and TRBJ1-4; D unresolved. The V end was cut by 2 bases, the J end by 7 bases, with 14 bases between. The CDR3 contains 15 residues. The V gene's germline CDR1 is LGHNT and CDR2 FRNRAP. CDR3 bases: TGTGCTAGTGGTTTGTTAGGTGGAGGGAGTGAAAAACTGTTTTTT. It is translated as CASGLLGGGSEKLFF.

The chain recombines TRBV6-6 with TRBJ1-1; TRBD1 matches 9 bases. The CDR3 loop spans 13 amino acids. CDR1 and CDR2 (germline): MNHNY, SVGAGI (reference sequence). Trimming took 6 bases from V and 10 from J; bases not matched to a gene: 9. CDR3 DNA: TGTGCCAGCAGGGGACAGGGAGCTCACCCAGCTTTCTTT. Protein product: CASRGQGAHPAFF.

A single count supports this clone. V and J are TRBV7-8 and TRBJ2-7; D is perhaps TRBD2 (7 bases). V was pared by 2 bases and J by 1 base, with 9 bases between. CDR1 is SGHVS, CDR2 FQNEAQ, per germline. The CDR3 sequence is 14 residues long. CDR3 DNA: TGTGCCAGCAGCTTAAGGGGGGGATCCTACGAGCAGTACTTC. The encoded protein is CASSLRGGSYEQYF.

V is TRBV6-1 and J is TRBJ2-7; 8 positions match TRBD2. V was pared by 6 bases and J by 3 bases, with 7 bases of the junction left unmatched. The CDR3 length is 14 residues. Per the germline V gene, CDR1 is MNHNS and CDR2 is SASEGT. The CDR3 spells CASSVPGTSYEQYF. The CDR3 DNA reads as TGTGCCAGCAGCGTGCCCGGGACTAGCTACGAGCAGTACTTC.

This clone was seen more than once but under ten times. V and J are TRBV4-1 and TRBJ2-7, with D tentatively TRBD1 (6 bases). Trimming removed 4 bases at V and 6 bases at J, with 16 bases between. Germline V CDR1 and CDR2: MGHRA, YSYEKL. This CDR3 has 14 amino acids. This chain's CDR3 is CASSPRQGSPEQYF. The CDR3 region has the DNA TGCGCCAGCAGCCCCCGGCAGGGGAGCCCCGAGCAGTACTTC.

The chain has TRBV7-3 and TRBJ2-2, with a weak D call TRBD1 (6 bases). The CDR3 is 15 amino acids. V was cut by 5 bases and J by 4 bases, with 14 bases left in between. CDR1 is SGHTA, CDR2 FQGTGA, per germline. The chain's CDR3 is CASSQQGPLTGELFF. CDR3 nucleotide sequence: TGTGCCAGCAGCCAACAGGGTCCCCTCACCGGGGAGCTGTTTTTT.

Only a few counts were recorded for this clone. This chain connects TRBV2 to TRBJ1-5, with 9 bases that match TRBD1. After removal of 6 bases from V and 7 bases from J, the junction contained 7 bases not matched to a gene. This CDR3 spans 14 amino acids. Germline V CDR1 and CDR2: SNHLY, FYNNEI. The DNA of the CDR3 is TGTGCCAGCAGCAGGGGACAGGGAAACCAGCCCCAGCATTTT. Its translation is CASSRGQGNQPQHF.

The gene calls are TRBV5-1 and TRBJ1-5; a weak D match, TRBD1 (6 bases). CDR1 and CDR2 (germline): SGHRS, YFSETQ. With 0 bases removed from V and 0 bases from J, the gap between germline ends came to 10 bases. CDR3 length: 16 residues. CDR3 in amino acids: CASSLEGGYSNQPQHF. The CDR3, as DNA: TGCGCCAGCAGCTTGGAAGGGGGTTATAGCAATCAGCCCCAGCATTTT.

This chain connects TRBV6-5 to TRBJ2-7; the D gene is possibly TRBD1 (6 bases). Germline V gene sequence: CDR1 MNHEY, CDR2 SVGAGI. This CDR3 comprises 15 residues. The V and J ends lost 0 bases and 0 bases respectively, with 9 bases between them. Here the CDR3 reads CASSYSPGDSYEQYF. CDR3 coding DNA: TGTGCCAGCAGTTACTCTCCAGGGGACTCCTACGAGCAGTACTTC.

In this sample, this clone turned up a few times. This chain links TRBV4-1 with TRBJ1-1; D not resolved. In germline, CDR1 is MGHRA, CDR2 YSYEKL. CDR3 length equals 13 residues. Trimming shortened V by 4 bases and J by 11 bases, and 17 bases separated the two germline ends. CDR3 in amino acids: CASSLNREGRAFF. The CDR3 nucleotides are TGCGCCAGCAGCCTCAACCGGGAGGGTAGGGCTTTCTTT.

This clone was detected a few times. V is TRBV28 and J is TRBJ2-1; D perhaps matches TRBD2 (7 bases). The ends were cut back, 6 bases at V and 7 bases at J, with 16 bases in the middle. Germline CDR1 and CDR2: MDHEN and SYDVKM. The CDR3 has 14 amino acids. In DNA form, the CDR3 reads TGTGCCAGCAGATTAGGGGGGGGCAGAAATGAGCAGTTCTTC. Amino acids: CASRLGGGRNEQFF.

In its sample, this clone was seen a few times. The sample contains more than one DNA sequence encoding this CDR3. The chain joins TRBV2 to TRBJ1-4; no firm D call. Trimming removed 3 bases at V and 0 bases at J, with 5 bases between. Per germline, CDR1 SNHLY and CDR2 FYNNEI. The CDR3 contains 14 residues. The CDR3 nucleotides read TGTGCCAGCAGTGACAGTACAACTAATGAAAAACTGTTTTTT. Protein product: CASSDSTTNEKLFF.